Given below is one T cell receptor beta chain in context. The antigen is undetermined. Sequencing used immunoSEQ multiplex PCR; TCRdb keeps in-frame clones, though not all of them. The data hold 68,000 or so clones, with about four fifths observed a single time. Trimming stripped 0 bases from V and 4 bases from J, with 9 bases between. Germline lookup yields CDR1 MNHNY and CDR2 SVGAGI (reference sequence). CDR3 size: 14 residues. The data derive from a study of T cell clones after liver transplantation. Study at large: Samples came pre-transplant, pre-randomization before withdrawal, and post-randomization after withdrawal ended. Findings and limits, study-wide: Low donor cell numbers restricted donor-reactive repertoire measurement in two subjects. A significant post-transplant drop in circulating graft-donor-reactive CD4 TCRbeta sequences occurred in most of the 8 subjects.

This TCR derives from a human donor who received a liver transplant. Source: CD4+ T cells from blood, taken before liver transplant. The chain is built from TRBV6-6 and TRBJ1-1, with D possibly being TRBD1 (5 bases). The CDR3 here is CASSYSPGFTEAFF. In DNA form, the CDR3 reads TGTGCCAGCAGTTACTCTCCAGGGTTCACTGAAGCTTTCTTT.